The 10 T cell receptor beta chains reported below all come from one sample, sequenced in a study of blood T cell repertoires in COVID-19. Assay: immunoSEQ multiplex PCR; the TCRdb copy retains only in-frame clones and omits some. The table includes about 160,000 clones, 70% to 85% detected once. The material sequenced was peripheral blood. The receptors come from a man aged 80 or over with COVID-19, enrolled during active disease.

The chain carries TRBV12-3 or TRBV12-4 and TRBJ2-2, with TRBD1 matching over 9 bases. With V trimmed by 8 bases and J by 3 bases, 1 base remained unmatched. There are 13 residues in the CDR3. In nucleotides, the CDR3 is TGTGCCAGCGGGGACAGGGACACCGGGGAGCTGTTTTTT. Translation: CASGDRDTGELFF.

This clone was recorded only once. The CDR3 reads CSVERDRQNTEAFF. In nucleotides, the CDR3 is TGCAGCGTTGAAAGGGACAGGCAGAACACTGAAGCTTTCTTT. This chain links TRBV29-1 with TRBJ1-1; TRBD1 matches at 8 bases. The CDR3 contains 14 residues. With 2 bases clipped from V and 1 base from J, the junction kept 3 bases outside the gene matches. Germline loops: CDR1 SQVTM, CDR2 ANQGSEA.

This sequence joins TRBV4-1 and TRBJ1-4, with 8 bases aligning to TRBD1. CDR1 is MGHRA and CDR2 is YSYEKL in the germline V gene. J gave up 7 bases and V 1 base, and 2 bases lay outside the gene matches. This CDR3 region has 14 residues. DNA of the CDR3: TGCGCCAGCAGCCAAGCAGGGGGCGGTGAAAAACTGTTTTTT. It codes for CASSQAGGGEKLFF.

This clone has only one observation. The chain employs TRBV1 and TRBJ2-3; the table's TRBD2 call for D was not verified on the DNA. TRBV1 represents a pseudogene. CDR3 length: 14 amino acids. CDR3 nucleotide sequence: TGCACCAGCAGCCAAGATAAGGGAGGTGATACGCAGTATTTT. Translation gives CTSSQDKGGDTQYF.

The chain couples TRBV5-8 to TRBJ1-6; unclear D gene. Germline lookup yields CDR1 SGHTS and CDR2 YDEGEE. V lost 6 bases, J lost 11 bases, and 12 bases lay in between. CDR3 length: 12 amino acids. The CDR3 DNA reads TGTGCCAGCACCACCCGCCGGGCACCCCTCCACTTT. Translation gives CASTTRRAPLHF.

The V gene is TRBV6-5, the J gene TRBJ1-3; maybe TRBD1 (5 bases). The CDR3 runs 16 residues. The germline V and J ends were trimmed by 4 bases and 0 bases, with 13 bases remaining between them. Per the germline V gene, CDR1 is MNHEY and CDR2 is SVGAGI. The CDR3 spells CASSSTVSYSGNTIYF. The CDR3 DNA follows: TGTGCCAGCAGTTCGACAGTTTCTTACTCTGGAAACACCATATATTTT.

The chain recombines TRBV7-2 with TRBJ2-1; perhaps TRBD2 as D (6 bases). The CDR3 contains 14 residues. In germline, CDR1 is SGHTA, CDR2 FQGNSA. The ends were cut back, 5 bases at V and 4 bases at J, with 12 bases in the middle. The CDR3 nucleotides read TGTGCCAGCAGCCCTACCCGGGGGTACAATGAGCAGTTCTTC. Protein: CASSPTRGYNEQFF.

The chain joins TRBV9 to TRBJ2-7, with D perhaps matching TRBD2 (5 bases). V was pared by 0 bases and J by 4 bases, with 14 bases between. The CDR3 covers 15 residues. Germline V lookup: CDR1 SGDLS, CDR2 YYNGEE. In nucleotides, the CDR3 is TGTGCCAGCAGCGTAGCCGGGTTTGGAGGATACGAGCAGTACTTC. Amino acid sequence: CASSVAGFGGYEQYF.

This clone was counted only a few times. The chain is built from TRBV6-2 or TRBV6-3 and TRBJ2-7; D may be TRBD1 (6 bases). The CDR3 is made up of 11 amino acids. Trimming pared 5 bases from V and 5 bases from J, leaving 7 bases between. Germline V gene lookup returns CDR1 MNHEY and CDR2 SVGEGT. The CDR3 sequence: CASSTGNEQYF. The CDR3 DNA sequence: TGTGCCAGCAGTACAGGGAACGAGCAGTACTTC.

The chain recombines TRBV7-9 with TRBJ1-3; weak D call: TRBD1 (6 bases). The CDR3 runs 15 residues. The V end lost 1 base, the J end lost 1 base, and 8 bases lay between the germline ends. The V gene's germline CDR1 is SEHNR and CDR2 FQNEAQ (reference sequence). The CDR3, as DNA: TGTGCCAGCAGCTTAGGGGGGCCTTCTGGAAACACCATATATTTT. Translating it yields CASSLGGPSGNTIYF.